A single sample is the source of the 7 T cell receptor beta chains below, sequenced in a study of Graves' ophthalmopathy and Graves' hyperthyroidism. Amplification of the TCR beta CDR3 regions used RNA transcripts (as template). RT-PCR was first run with HTBI primers, then multiplex PCR in a second round. Using its own MiXCR run on the multiplex PCR reads, TCRdb lists one record per CDR3 protein. Altogether about 240,000 distinct CDR3 sequences are present, 45% being singletons, with the ten largest covering roughly half. The sample was peripheral blood. The receptors here all came from an adult man with Graves' ophthalmopathy.

This chain connects TRBV7-9 to TRBJ2-7; possible D gene TRBD2, 5 bases. The CDR3 extends over 15 amino acids. Trimming stripped 2 bases from V and 4 bases from J, with 15 bases between. Looked up from germline, CDR1 is SEHNR and CDR2 is FQNEAQ (reference sequence). Here the CDR3 reads CASSLTDNTGYEQYF. DNA for the CDR3: TGTGCCAGCAGCTTAACCGACAACACGGGGTACGAGCAGTACTTC.

The table lists this clonotype with a few counts. The J gene is TRBJ2-7, the V gene TRBV12-3 or TRBV12-4; D remains ambiguous. The CDR3 is 13 amino acids. The ends were cut back, 3 bases at V and 3 bases at J, with 9 bases in the middle. For the CDR3, the DNA is TGTGCCAGCAGTTTCGCAACCTACTACGAGCAGTACTTC. Its translation: CASSFATYYEQYF.

The sample holds a few counts of this clonotype. As DNA, the CDR3 is TGCGCCAGCAGCTTTGGGCTGTCTAATGAAAAACTGTTTTTT. This gives the protein CASSFGLSNEKLFF. The chain employs TRBV5-1 and TRBJ1-4; no reliable D call. Germline CDR1 reads SGHRS; CDR2 reads YFSETQ. The V end lost 2 bases, the J end lost 3 bases, and 8 bases lay between the germline ends. The CDR3 has 14 amino acids.

The CDR3 coding sequence is TGCGCCAGCAGTTTTTCAGGGTTTTCGGACACTGAAGCTTTCTTT. Translation: CASSFSGFSDTEAFF. The chain couples TRBV5-1 to TRBJ1-1; possible D gene TRBD1, 5 bases. With 5 bases removed from V and 3 bases from J, the gap between germline ends came to 17 bases. CDR1 and CDR2 from the germline V gene are SGHRS and YFSETQ. CDR3 length: 15 amino acids.

V and J are TRBV20-1 and TRBJ2-5, with no clear D. CDR1 is DFQATT and CDR2 is SNEGSKA in the germline V gene (reference sequence). Between the trimmed V and J ends, which lost 0 bases and 0 bases, there was a span of 11 bases. The CDR3 totals 15 residues. The CDR3 bases are TGCAGTGCTAGAGAAATGGGATGGTACCAAGAGACCCAGTACTTC. Translating it yields CSAREMGWYQETQYF.

About this clonotype: This sequence may be a read error, since a much larger clone differs from it by one base. The V and J genes are TRBV24-1 and TRBJ2-7; D ambiguous. This CDR3 region has 15 residues. The germline CDR1 and CDR2 sequences are KGHDR and SFDVKD. The CDR3 region has the DNA TGTGCCACCCCCCGTTCGATCCCGAGCTCCTACGAGCAGCACTTC. Translated: CATPRSIPSSYEQHF.

The rearrangement links TRBV20-1 to TRBJ2-3; D may be TRBD1 or TRBD2 (5 bases each). Germline loops: CDR1 DFQATT, CDR2 SNEGSKA (reference sequence). The CDR3 is made up of 13 amino acids. Trimming took 3 bases from V and 6 from J, leaving 13 bases between them. CDR3 region: CSARHRDVDTQYF. The CDR3 coding sequence is TGCAGTGCTAGGCATAGGGACGTGGATACGCAGTATTTT.